What follows is one TCR beta chain and its context. Its antigen is not identified. Sequenced by immunoSEQ multiplex PCR; TCRdb stores in-frame clones only, minus some. The sample records some 170,000 clones, around 90% being singletons. This entry belongs to a study of T cell responses to AZD1222 COVID-19 vaccine. V was pared by 0 bases and J by 5 bases, with 14 bases between. Germline CDR1 is LGHNA and CDR2 is YSLEER. CDR3 length equals 16 residues. Points from the study as a whole: Only 5 or 6 AZD1222 recipients were seropositive at baseline. Among vaccine-associated CD4 TCRs, coverage spanned spike, with dominance at 160-218 and 743-854. Donors were chiefly white British, with a greater number of females, and clonal diversity was perhaps underestimated.

The chain uses TRBV4-3 and TRBJ1-5; no firm D call. The TCR comes from an adult in good health. Here the sequenced sample was peripheral blood, taken on day 0 of AZD1222 vaccination. Here the CDR3 reads CASSQDYGHSDQPQHF. CDR3 DNA sequence: TGCGCCAGCAGCCAAGATTACGGGCATTCGGATCAGCCCCAGCATTTT.